Below, 29 T cell receptor beta chains from the same sample are listed, as sequenced in a study of blood T cell repertoires in COVID-19. The method was immunoSEQ multiplex PCR; TCRdb's version includes in-frame clones alone and lacks a portion of them. The repertoire consists of approximately 140,000 clones, with roughly 76% occurring once and the leading ten covering approximately 8.4%. The source material was peripheral blood. The receptors were sampled from a human donor with acute or convalescent COVID-19. The donor label of this sample is uncertain.

This clone was detected a few times. The chain employs TRBV3-1 (or the pseudogene TRBV3-2) and TRBJ1-5; TRBD1 agrees at 7 bases. Trimming at V came to 1 base and at J to 4 bases, leaving 4 bases not matched to a gene. Per the germline V gene, CDR1 is LGHDT and CDR2 is YNNKEL (reference sequence). The CDR3 totals 15 residues. DNA of the CDR3: TGTGCCAGCAGCCAAGGGGCAGGGGGGAATCAGCCCCAGCATTTT. Translating gives CASSQGAGGNQPQHF.

The chain joins TRBV7-9 to TRBJ1-4; 8 bases align to TRBD1. CDR1 and CDR2 from the germline V gene are SEHNR and FQNEAQ (reference sequence). CDR3 size: 15 residues. V was clipped by 6 bases and J by 3 bases; unmatched bases: 6. CDR3 sequence: CASSRQGKANEKLFF. CDR3 sequence (DNA): TGTGCCAGCAGTCGACAGGGGAAGGCTAATGAAAAACTGTTTTTT.

The CDR3 here is CASSLAGTGVTEAFF. The CDR3 bases are TGTGCCAGCAGCTTAGCCGGGACAGGGGTCACTGAAGCTTTCTTT. This chain joins TRBV7-3 and TRBJ1-1; TRBD1 matches 10 bases. Looked up from germline, CDR1 is SGHTA and CDR2 is FQGTGA. The CDR3 contains 15 residues. The J segment lost 4 bases and the V segment lost 2 bases, leaving 4 bases of the junction unmatched.

The chain carries TRBV18 and TRBJ2-2; 10 bases are shared with TRBD1. V gave up 4 bases and J gave up 3 bases; unmatched junction bases: 5. The germline CDR1 and CDR2 sequences are KGHSH and LQKENI. The CDR3 sequence is 16 residues long. The CDR3 spells CASSQRQGADTGELFF. The CDR3 coding sequence is TGTGCCAGCTCACAACGACAGGGGGCGGACACCGGGGAGCTGTTTTTT.

The genes are TRBV24-1 and TRBJ1-2; 9 bases fit TRBD1. V was clipped by 6 bases and J by 0 bases; unmatched bases: 7. The CDR3 has 16 residues. Germline V lookup: CDR1 KGHDR, CDR2 SFDVKD. CDR3 loop: CATSSTGGDTNYGYTF. CDR3 nucleotide sequence: TGTGCCACCAGTTCCACAGGGGGCGATACTAACTATGGCTACACCTTC.

This sequence joins TRBV3-1 (or the pseudogene TRBV3-2) and TRBJ2-2; D possibly corresponds to TRBD1 (6 bases). The ends were cut back, 0 bases at V and 1 base at J, with 6 bases in the middle. This CDR3 spans 15 amino acids. Germline assignment: CDR1 LGHDT and CDR2 YNNKEL (reference sequence). The CDR3 DNA is TGTGCCAGCAGCCAAGAGGGACAGAACACCGGGGAGCTGTTTTTT. Amino acids: CASSQEGQNTGELFF.

This chain connects TRBV7-8 to TRBJ1-6; TRBD1 is a possible D gene (5 bases). The germline V gene encodes CDR1 SGHVS and CDR2 FQNEAQ. Deletions cut 2 bases from V and 8 bases from J, with 13 bases between. The CDR3 is 15 residues long. The CDR3 sequence is CASSLKAREDSPLHF. CDR3 DNA: TGTGCCAGCAGCTTAAAGGCCAGGGAAGATTCACCCCTCCACTTT.

CDR3 DNA: TGTGCCAGCAGCTTAGGGGAGGTCGCACCTCTGTACGAGCAGTACGTC. This encodes CASSLGEVAPLYEQYV. This chain links TRBV21-1 with TRBJ2-7; the table's D call, TRBD2, has no DNA check behind it. TRBV21-1 is assigned pseudogene status. The CDR3 is 16 amino acids.

V gene TRBV10-3 combines with J gene TRBJ2-3; 7 bases align to TRBD1. V lost 2 bases and J lost 3; bases outside the gene matches: 5. Germline V gene data show CDR1 as ENHRY and CDR2 as SYGVKD. The CDR3 extends over 15 amino acids. CDR3 nucleotides: TGTGCCATCAGTGAGAAAAGCAGGGGGACAGATACGCAGTATTTT. Translated: CAISEKSRGTDTQYF.

This chain joins TRBV2 and TRBJ1-2; 9 nucleotides match TRBD1. The J segment lost 6 bases and the V segment lost 6 bases, leaving 14 bases of the junction unmatched. Germline CDR1 and CDR2: SNHLY and FYNNEI. The CDR3 runs to 16 residues. The CDR3 DNA is TGTGCCAGCAGCCCCCCGGGGGGACAGGGAAACGATGGCTACACCTTC. Translation: CASSPPGGQGNDGYTF.

The CDR3 coding sequence is TGTGCCAGCACGAACGGGGGGGCCGGCACCGGGGAGCTGTTTTTT. Protein: CASTNGGAGTGELFF. The V call is TRBV25-1, the J call TRBJ2-2; 8 bases align to TRBD2. J lost 4 bases, V lost 7 bases, and 8 bases had no gene match. Germline V gene data show CDR1 as MGHDK and CDR2 as SYGVNS. This CDR3 comprises 15 residues.

The CDR3 region is CASNLQGATGELFF. The DNA for the CDR3 is TGTGCCAGCAATCTCCAGGGGGCGACCGGGGAGCTGTTTTTT. The gene calls are TRBV2 and TRBJ2-2, with 8 bases aligning to TRBD1. CDR3 length: 14 residues. The ends lost 7 bases at V and 5 bases at J; junction bases unmatched: 6. CDR1 and CDR2 (germline): SNHLY, FYNNEI.

The genes are TRBV9 and TRBJ2-2, with TRBD2 identical over 9 bases. Germline lookup yields CDR1 SGDLS and CDR2 YYNGEE. The J segment lost 2 bases and the V segment lost 0 bases, leaving 5 bases of the junction unmatched. The CDR3 extends over 17 amino acids. CDR3 loop: CASSVELAGSNTGELFF. The CDR3 DNA reads TGTGCCAGCAGCGTAGAGCTAGCGGGGTCTAACACCGGGGAGCTGTTTTTT.

The V call is TRBV11-2, the J call TRBJ1-1, with a weak D call TRBD1 (6 bases). The V gene lost 6 bases and the J gene lost 11 bases, with 13 bases spanning the gap. Germline V CDR1 and CDR2: SGHAT, FQNNGV. This CDR3 has 11 amino acids. CDR3 nucleotide sequence: TGTGCCAGCAGAAGGGGGTTGATGGCTTTCTTT. Amino acid sequence: CASRRGLMAFF.

This rearrangement joins TRBV14 to TRBJ1-2, with 9 bases that match TRBD1. Germline lookup yields CDR1 SGHDN and CDR2 FVKESK. The CDR3 covers 15 residues. The junction had 10 bases not matched to a gene; V was cut back by 4 bases and J by 7 bases. The CDR3 coding sequence is TGTGCCAGCAGCCTACACGAATTACAGGGGGCTGGCTACACCTTC. Amino acids: CASSLHELQGAGYTF.

The rearrangement links TRBV7-9 to TRBJ1-5; weak D call: TRBD1 (6 bases). The germline CDR1 and CDR2 sequences are SEHNR and FQNEAQ (reference sequence). V was cut by 0 bases and J by 4 bases, with 10 bases left in between. The CDR3 consists of 15 residues. The CDR3 coding sequence is TGTGCCAGCAGCTTAGCCGGGACACAAAATCAGCCCCAGCATTTT. As protein: CASSLAGTQNQPQHF.

In DNA form, the CDR3 reads TGCGCCAGCAGCTCAACGGAGGGGAACGTGGGCATTCAGTACTTC. Translating gives CASSSTEGNVGIQYF. The chain links TRBV5-1 to TRBJ2-4; tentative D call: TRBD2 (6 bases). V lost 3 bases to trimming and J lost 9 bases, with 19 bases between them. Germline values: CDR1 SGHRS, CDR2 YFSETQ. The CDR3 is made up of 15 amino acids.

This chain links TRBV4-2 with TRBJ2-5; the D gene is possibly TRBD2 (5 bases). The CDR3 runs to 16 residues. CDR1 is LGHNA and CDR2 is YNFKEQ in the germline V gene. With 0 bases removed from V and 2 bases from J, the gap between germline ends came to 13 bases. CDR3 nucleotides: TGTGCCAGCAGCCAAGATGCTAGCCCCAAACAAGAGACCCAGTACTTC. Its protein product is CASSQDASPKQETQYF.

The chain couples TRBV12-5 to TRBJ1-1; D ambiguous. V was cut by 5 bases and J by 5 bases, with 27 bases left in between. CDR1 LGHNT and CDR2 FRNRAP come from the germline V gene. The CDR3 runs to 18 residues. For the CDR3, the DNA is TGTGCTAGTGGTCTGACCTGGGAGGGCAGGATGGCGAGAACTGAAGCTTTCTTT. Translated: CASGLTWEGRMARTEAFF.

The rearrangement joins TRBV4-1 to TRBJ2-2; D ambiguous. The V and J ends lost 3 bases and 9 bases respectively, with 11 bases between them. The CDR3 contains 13 residues. Germline assignment: CDR1 MGHRA and CDR2 YSYEKL. CDR3 loop: CASSHPIPRELFF. The CDR3 DNA reads TGCGCCAGCAGCCACCCTATCCCCAGGGAGCTGTTTTTT.

The DNA of the CDR3 is TGTGCCAGCAGCGTCAGGGGGCTGCCCACCGGGGAGCTGTTTTTT. It translates to CASSVRGLPTGELFF. V gene TRBV14 combines with J gene TRBJ2-2, with TRBD1 matching 8 bases. Germline CDR1 reads SGHDN; CDR2 reads FVKESK. The V and J ends lost 5 bases and 4 bases, in that order; junction bases with no gene match: 6. The CDR3 spans 15 residues.

This sequence joins TRBV7-9 and TRBJ1-1, with D unclear. V lost 4 bases to trimming and J lost 3 bases, with 9 bases between them. The length of the CDR3 is 13 residues. Germline lookup yields CDR1 SEHNR and CDR2 FQNEAQ (reference sequence). The CDR3 DNA sequence: TGTGCCAGCAGCTACGGGGAGGACACTGAAGCTTTCTTT. This sequence encodes CASSYGEDTEAFF.

V and J are TRBV11-2 and TRBJ2-1; D is ambiguous. The CDR3 covers 11 residues. The germline V gene has CDR1 SGHAT and CDR2 FQNNGV. The ends were cut back, 3 bases at V and 7 bases at J, with 4 bases in the middle. The CDR3 sequence: CASSFRNEQFF. The CDR3 DNA follows: TGTGCCAGCAGCTTCCGGAATGAGCAGTTCTTC.

This clone was found once. The chain recombines TRBV4-1 with TRBJ2-4; a weak D match, TRBD2 (5 bases). This CDR3 comprises 15 residues. From germline, CDR1 is MGHRA and CDR2 YSYEKL. Deletions cut 1 base from V and 4 bases from J, with 11 bases between. The CDR3 loop reads CASSQAGLTKNIQYF. CDR3 nucleotides: TGCGCCAGCAGCCAAGCCGGACTTACTAAAAACATTCAGTACTTC.

V usage is TRBV5-1 and J usage is TRBJ1-2, with 12 positions matching TRBD1. Trimming at V came to 3 bases and at J to 7 bases, leaving 7 bases not matched to a gene. Germline V gene lookup returns CDR1 SGHRS and CDR2 YFSETQ. The CDR3 has 15 amino acids. The CDR3 spells CASSSGTGGAGGYTF. CDR3 DNA: TGCGCCAGCAGCTCAGGGACAGGGGGCGCGGGTGGCTACACCTTC.

The gene calls are TRBV5-1 and TRBJ1-3, with 8 nucleotides matching TRBD1. Germline trimming cut 4 bases from V and 4 bases from J; bases unmatched to any gene: 4. This CDR3 contains 14 residues. Germline V gene lookup returns CDR1 SGHRS and CDR2 YFSETQ. The CDR3 DNA sequence: TGCGCCAGCAGCCCGGGACAGGTCGGAAACACCATATATTTT. This encodes CASSPGQVGNTIYF.

This sequence joins TRBV18 and TRBJ2-7; unclear D gene. In germline, CDR1 is KGHSH, CDR2 LQKENI. V lost 2 bases and J 2 bases, leaving 7 bases between the germline ends. CDR3 length equals 13 residues. CDR3 sequence reads: CASSPFAAYEQYF. CDR3 in DNA: TGTGCCAGCTCACCATTCGCAGCCTACGAGCAGTACTTC.

This clone has more than one count but fewer than ten. The J gene is TRBJ1-5, the V gene TRBV10-1, with 7 nucleotides matching TRBD1. This CDR3 is 18 amino acids long. Trimming removed 8 bases from V and 2 bases from J; junction bases left unmatched: 18. Germline V lookup: CDR1 WNHNN, CDR2 SYGVQD (reference sequence). For the CDR3, the DNA is TGCGCCAGCTCCCCCGACAGGGAGGCCAAAATGGGCAATCAGCCCCAGCATTTT. Its protein is CASSPDREAKMGNQPQHF.

This clone was recorded at least ten times. This sequence joins TRBV5-6 and TRBJ1-4; 12 bases line up with TRBD1. CDR3 size: 18 residues. Germline V gene data show CDR1 as SGHDT and CDR2 as YYEEEE. Trimming removed 3 bases from V and 7 bases from J; junction bases left unmatched: 13. CDR3: CASSSLRDRGQVFEKLFF. The CDR3 DNA is TGTGCCAGCAGCTCCCTCCGGGACAGGGGGCAGGTATTTGAAAAACTGTTTTTT.